Reported below is one T cell receptor beta chain. The sample belongs to a study of blood T cell repertoires in COVID-19. The CDR3 extends over 12 amino acids. Germline loops: CDR1 SGHKS, CDR2 YYEKEE (reference sequence). With 4 bases clipped from V and 5 bases from J, the junction kept 2 bases outside the gene matches. The protocol was immunoSEQ multiplex PCR, while the TCRdb copy is restricted to in-frame clones and leaves out a portion. The table has some 43,000 clones, roughly 84% seen once. V usage is TRBV5-5 and J usage is TRBJ2-5; 7 bases match TRBD1. The sample consisted of peripheral blood. This sequence originates from a man in his forties or fifties with active or convalescent COVID-19. This CDR3 reads CASSLQGETQYF. CDR3 in DNA: TGTGCCAGCAGCCTACAGGGGGAGACCCAGTACTTC.